This entry concerns a single T cell receptor (beta chain). Here immunoSEQ multiplex PCR was the method, and the copy in TCRdb shows in-frame clones only, minus some. In the table there are 9,900 or so clones, 25% to 35% of which are singletons. The researchers put some 200,000 CFSE-labeled responder cells into plates with some 200,000 irradiated, violet-dye-labeled stimulator cells. This entry comes from a study of graft-versus-host responses after intestinal transplantation. Study-wide results and caveats: After transplant, early declines in HvG clones were associated with peak levels of circulating GvH clones.

The origin of this receptor is a human patient who received an intestinal transplant. Sequencing used alloreactive CD8+ T cells from a mixed lymphocyte reaction culture, obtained before intestinal transplant. The subset was: CFSE-low proliferating T cells sorted from roughly six-day pre-transplant mixed lymphocyte reaction (GvH or HvG direction).

CDR3 coding DNA: TGTGCCAGCAGCTCCCAAGACGGACAGGCGAGGTCATCCTACGAGCAGTACTTC. Protein sequence: CASSSQDGQARSSYEQYF. This chain joins TRBV13 and TRBJ2-7, with 7 bases aligning to TRBD1. Germline lookup yields CDR1 PRHDT and CDR2 FYEKMQ (reference sequence). CDR3 size: 18 residues. V shed 4 bases and J 1 base; nucleotides not matched to a gene: 16.